The 12 T cell receptor beta chains in this list originate from one sample, sequenced in a study of cytomegalovirus exposure and HLA in healthy donors. It was with 60 Vbeta and 13 Jbeta primers that the PCR ran. Sequencing used immunoSEQ multiplex PCR; TCRdb keeps in-frame clones, though not all of them. The table records about 190,000 clones, roughly 80% of them present only once. Material for sequencing was PBMCs. Receptors were obtained from a woman between 50 and 59 years old in good health and CMV-seropositive.

The rearrangement uses TRBV4-1 and TRBJ2-5, with D hard to call. V was clipped by 1 base and J by 5 bases, with 11 bases between them. Germline V gene data show CDR1 as MGHRA and CDR2 as YSYEKL. This CDR3 is 14 amino acids long. CDR3 protein: CASSQVIFFETQYF. The CDR3 region has the DNA TGCGCCAGCAGCCAAGTTATTTTCTTTGAGACCCAGTACTTC.

The chain couples TRBV19 to TRBJ1-1; 7 nucleotides line up with TRBD1. The CDR3 sequence is 15 residues long. The V gene end was trimmed by 3 bases and the J gene end by 4 bases; junction bases not matched to a gene: 8. In germline, CDR1 is LNHDA, CDR2 SQIVND (reference sequence). The CDR3 DNA reads as TGTGCCAGTAGTATCTTGGGTCAGGGGGGCACTGAAGCTTTCTTT. It specifies CASSILGQGGTEAFF.

This clone was detected once. V is TRBV6-5 and J is TRBJ2-3, with a tentative D call TRBD2 (5 bases). There are 14 residues in the CDR3. The germline CDR1 and CDR2 sequences are MNHEY and SVGAGI. The V and J ends lost 6 bases and 4 bases respectively, with 14 bases between them. CDR3 in DNA: TGTGCCAGCAGCCCTACTAGTTCAGCAGATACGCAGTATTTT. Translating it yields CASSPTSSADTQYF.

The rearrangement joins TRBV9 to TRBJ1-2, with 8 bases fitting TRBD1. Germline assignment: CDR1 SGDLS and CDR2 YYNGEE. The ends lost 1 base at V and 3 bases at J; junction bases unmatched: 2. The length of the CDR3 is 14 residues. CDR3 protein: CASSVQGQDYGYTF. In nucleotides, the CDR3 is TGTGCCAGCAGCGTACAGGGACAGGACTATGGCTACACCTTC. The variable domain in full, completed from reference TRBV9 and TRBJ1-2, reads DSGVTQTPKHLITATGQRVTLRCSPRSGDLSVYWYQQSLDQGLQFLIQYYNGEERAKGNILERFSAQQFPDLHSELNLSSLELGDSALYFCASSVQGQDYGYTFGSGTRLTVV.

V and J are TRBV6-6 and TRBJ2-1, with a weak D call TRBD2 (6 bases). CDR1 is MNHNY, CDR2 SVGAGI, per germline (reference sequence). V was shortened by 5 bases and J by 4 bases, with 12 bases between the two germline ends. The CDR3 totals 14 residues. This chain's CDR3 is CASSPWAGYNEQFF. As DNA, the CDR3 is TGTGCCAGCAGTCCTTGGGCGGGGTACAATGAGCAGTTCTTC.

This sequence joins TRBV6-5 and TRBJ2-1, with D perhaps TRBD1 (5 bases). CDR1 is MNHEY, CDR2 SVGAGI, per germline. This CDR3 spans 13 amino acids. The V gene lost 9 bases and the J gene lost 5 bases, with 14 bases spanning the gap. The CDR3 protein is CASGAGKNNEQFF. CDR3 nucleotide sequence: TGTGCCAGTGGGGCAGGGAAAAACAATGAGCAGTTCTTC.

This clone was seen just once. This chain joins TRBV9 and TRBJ1-3; maybe TRBD1 (6 bases). The CDR3 has 16 amino acids. Germline CDR1 reads SGDLS; CDR2 reads YYNGEE. With 4 bases removed from V and 2 bases from J, the gap between germline ends came to 16 bases. The DNA of the CDR3 is TGTGCCAGCAGCCCGCACAGGGCGGGTGCTGGAAACACCATATATTTT. Translating gives CASSPHRAGAGNTIYF.

This chain joins TRBV21-1 and TRBJ1-5. TRBV21-1 is annotated as a pseudogene. CDR3 size: 17 residues. Here the CDR3 DNA reads TGTGCCAGCAGCAAACCCTATTGGGGGGATTATAAACAGCCCCAGCATTTT. It encodes CASSKPYWGDYKQPQHF.

V is TRBV27 and J is TRBJ2-1; 9 nucleotides match TRBD2. After removal of 3 bases from V and 8 bases from J, the junction contained 5 bases not matched to a gene. The germline V gene has CDR1 MNHEY and CDR2 SMNVEV (reference sequence). This CDR3 has 14 residues. DNA of the CDR3: TGTGCCAGCAGTTTCGGTAGCGGGGGCTATGAGCAGTTCTTC. It translates to CASSFGSGGYEQFF.

J is TRBJ1-6 and V is TRBV9; 9 bases are a match to TRBD1. The CDR3 runs to 15 residues. The V segment lost 2 bases and the J segment 8 bases; nucleotides outside the gene matches: 5. Germline V gene lookup returns CDR1 SGDLS and CDR2 YYNGEE. This CDR3 is CASSVQTGGDSPLHF. The CDR3 region has the DNA TGTGCCAGCAGCGTTCAGACAGGGGGAGATTCACCCCTCCACTTT.

J is TRBJ1-3 and V is TRBV6-1; a possible D gene is TRBD1 (6 bases). The CDR3 has 15 residues. Trimming shortened V by 6 bases and J by 1 base, and 13 bases separated the two germline ends. The germline CDR1 and CDR2 sequences are MNHNS and SASEGT. The CDR3 bases are TGTGCCAGCAGCGCAGGGGCTAGGTCTGGAAACACCATATATTTT. Its translation: CASSAGARSGNTIYF.

The chain has TRBV6-1 and TRBJ1-6, with D hard to call. Per the germline V gene, CDR1 is MNHNS and CDR2 is SASEGT. CDR3 length: 14 residues. Trimming shortened V by 6 bases and J by 9 bases, and 15 bases separated the two germline ends. CDR3 bases: TGTGCCAGCAGAGGCGCGGGTTCCGGTTCACCCCTCCACTTT. This encodes CASRGAGSGSPLHF.